This section outlines one T cell receptor beta chain sequence together with its context. As yet, its antigen is unknown. The primer mix had 60 Vbeta and 13 Jbeta primers. The assay was immunoSEQ multiplex PCR, and TCRdb's table has in-frame clones only and misses some. The data hold about 130,000 clones, with roughly 70% observed a single time. This specimen comes from a study of cytomegalovirus exposure and HLA in healthy donors. General study findings and limits: The only immune exposure information that was available was CMV serostatus.

Material for sequencing was PBMCs. This clonotype originated in a man aged 40-55 years in good health and CMV-seronegative.

DNA for the CDR3: TGTGCCAGCAGCCCAGGGGGAGCGGGCTATGGCTACACCTTC. Residues: CASSPGGAGYGYTF. The chain recombines TRBV7-9 with TRBJ1-2; 7 nucleotides agree with TRBD1. Germline V gives CDR1 SEHNR, CDR2 FQNEAQ (reference sequence). This CDR3 has 14 amino acids. J lost 4 bases, V lost 5 bases, and 7 bases had no gene match. The full variable domain, in which reference TRBV7-9 and TRBJ1-2 provide the parts outside the CDR3, is DTGVSQNPRHKITKRGQNVTFRCDPISEHNRLYWYRQTLGQGPEFLTYFQNEAQLEKSRLLSDRFSAERPKGSFSTLEIQRTEQGDSAMYLCASSPGGAGYGYTFGSGTRLTVV.